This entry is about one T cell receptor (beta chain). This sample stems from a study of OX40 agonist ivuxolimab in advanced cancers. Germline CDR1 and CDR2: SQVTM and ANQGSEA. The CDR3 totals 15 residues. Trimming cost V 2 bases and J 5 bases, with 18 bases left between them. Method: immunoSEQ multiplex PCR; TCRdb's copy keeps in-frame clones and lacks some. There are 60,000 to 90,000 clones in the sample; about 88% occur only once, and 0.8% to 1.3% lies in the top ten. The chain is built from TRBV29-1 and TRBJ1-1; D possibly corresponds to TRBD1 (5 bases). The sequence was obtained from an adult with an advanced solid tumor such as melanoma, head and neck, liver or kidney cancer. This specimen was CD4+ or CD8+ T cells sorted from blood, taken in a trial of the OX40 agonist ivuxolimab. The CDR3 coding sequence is TGCAGCGTTGAACTCGGGGCTGGAGGGTATACTGAAGCTTTCTTT. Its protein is CSVELGAGGYTEAFF.